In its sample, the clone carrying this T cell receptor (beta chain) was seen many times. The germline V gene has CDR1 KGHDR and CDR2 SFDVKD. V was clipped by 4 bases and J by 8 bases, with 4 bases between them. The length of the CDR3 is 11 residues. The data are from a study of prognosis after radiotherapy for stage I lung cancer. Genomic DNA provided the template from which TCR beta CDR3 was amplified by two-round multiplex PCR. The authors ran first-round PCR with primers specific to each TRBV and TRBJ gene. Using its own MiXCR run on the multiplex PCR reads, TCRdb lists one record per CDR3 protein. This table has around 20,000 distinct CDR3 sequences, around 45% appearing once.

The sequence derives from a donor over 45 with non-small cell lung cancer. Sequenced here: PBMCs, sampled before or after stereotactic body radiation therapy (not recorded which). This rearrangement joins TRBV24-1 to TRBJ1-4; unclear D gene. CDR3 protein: CATSEIEKLFF. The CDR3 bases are TGTGCCACCAGTGAGATCGAAAAACTGTTTTTT.